These 7 T cell receptor beta chains were sequenced from one sample in a study of T cells in Graves' hyperthyroidism and ophthalmopathy (dated by TCRdb to the late 2010s). Libraries came from multiplex PCR. The sample was run on an Illumina HiSeq 2000. The TCR beta CDR3 regions were amplified from the RNA transcripts. The TCR CDR3 was subjected to a first round of RT-PCR using the HTBI primer set and the Qiagen OneStep RT-PCR kit. TCRdb reran the public reads through fastp at Q25 and MiXCR, keeping productive beta chains. Rows merge per CDR3 protein into single entries with the most common DNA and genes. Present in this sample are nearly 750,000 distinct CDR3 sequences, about 35% of which were seen just once. Around 31% of the sample comes from the top ten. Input material: blood. The receptors originated from a woman in her forties with Graves' hyperthyroidism.

This clonotype was seen at least ten times. The V gene is TRBV12-3 or TRBV12-4, the J gene TRBJ1-3; D is unresolved. The CDR3 runs to 14 residues. The germline V and J ends were trimmed by 6 bases and 4 bases, with 13 bases remaining between them. The CDR3 reads CASSWTSPGNTIYF. The CDR3 DNA is TGTGCCAGCAGCTGGACCTCGCCGGGAAACACCATATATTTT.

A few counts support this clonotype. The V gene is TRBV6-5, the J gene TRBJ2-7; D remains ambiguous. The V gene's germline CDR1 is MNHEY and CDR2 SVGAGI. This CDR3 spans 13 amino acids. V lost 5 bases and J 6 bases, leaving 14 bases between the germline ends. The CDR3 nucleotides read TGTGCCAGCAGTGAGGAAAGGCCGGGCGAGCAGTACTTC. It encodes CASSEERPGEQYF.

This clonotype was observed at least ten times. The J gene is TRBJ1-2, the V gene TRBV7-2; D possibly corresponds to TRBD1 (5 bases). V was clipped by 1 base and J by 8 bases, with 14 bases between them. Per the germline V gene, CDR1 is SGHTA and CDR2 is FQGNSA. The CDR3 covers 14 residues. The CDR3 is CASSLGGSQGGYTF. CDR3 DNA sequence: TGTGCCAGCAGCTTAGGGGGGAGCCAAGGCGGCTACACCTTC.

This clonotype was counted a single time. The gene calls are TRBV7-8 and TRBJ1-2; 10 bases are shared with TRBD1. The CDR3 spans 16 residues. Germline V gene lookup returns CDR1 SGHVS and CDR2 FQNEAQ. Trimming at V came to 6 bases and at J to 6 bases, leaving 13 bases not matched to a gene. The chain's CDR3 is CASRRGRTGGRDGYTF. The CDR3 region has the DNA TGTGCCAGCAGACGAGGAAGGACAGGGGGTAGGGATGGCTACACCTTC. Supplemented by reference TRBV7-8 and TRBJ1-2, the full variable domain reads GAGVSQSPRYKVAKRGQDVALRCDPISGHVSLFWYQQALGQGPEFLTYFQNEAQLDKSGLPSDRFFAERPEGSVSTLKIQRTQQEDSAVYLCASRRGRTGGRDGYTFGSGTRLTVV.

Only one count was recorded for this clonotype. This chain links TRBV9 with TRBJ2-2; 9 bases are a match to TRBD1. From germline, CDR1 is SGDLS and CDR2 YYNGEE. The CDR3 contains 16 residues. J lost 4 bases, V lost 5 bases, and 9 bases had no gene match. CDR3 DNA: TGTGCCAGCAGTTTGGCCACAGGGGGCGTCACCGGGGAGCTGTTTTTT. Protein: CASSLATGGVTGELFF.

This clonotype was recorded once. The chain couples TRBV7-6 to TRBJ1-3; D may be TRBD1 (6 bases). This CDR3 comprises 15 residues. Germline CDR1 and CDR2: SGHVS and FNYEAQ. Trimming stripped 4 bases from V and 2 bases from J, with 12 bases between. CDR3 coding DNA: TGTGCCAGCAGCTATCACAGGGCCACTGGAAACACCATATATTTT. This translates into CASSYHRATGNTIYF.

Many counts were recorded for this clonotype. The chain employs TRBV7-2 and TRBJ1-6; no definite D call. The CDR3 loop spans 12 amino acids. CDR1 is SGHTA and CDR2 is FQGNSA in the germline V gene. V was pared by 4 bases and J by 11 bases, with 9 bases between. CDR3 region: CASSSQPPPLHF. In DNA form, the CDR3 reads TGTGCCAGCAGCTCCCAACCCCCACCCCTCCACTTT.